A single sample gave rise to the 16 T cell receptor beta chains below, sequenced in a study of T-cell reconstitution after alpha-beta-depleted transplantation in children. The TCRbeta library was prepared with unique molecular identifiers. MiXCR, applied by TCRdb to the PCR reads, yields one record per CDR3 protein. The table includes 95,000 to 150,000 distinct CDR3 sequences, about 21% detected once. The input for sequencing was PBMCs, mostly from graft donor cells, taken 180 days after TCRalphabeta/CD19-depleted stem cell transplant. All receptors derive from a male patient aged 2-15 years who had a stem cell transplant for chronic granulomatous disease, so the T cells may come from the graft donor.

This clonotype turned up a few times. This chain links TRBV7-9 with TRBJ1-5; 7 positions agree with TRBD1. The CDR3 contains 14 residues. Trimming at V came to 3 bases and at J to 4 bases, leaving 3 bases not matched to a gene. Germline CDR1 and CDR2: SEHNR and FQNEAQ (reference sequence). The CDR3 here is CASSLGQSNQPQHF. CDR3 DNA: TGTGCCAGCAGCTTGGGACAGAGTAATCAGCCCCAGCATTTT.

The table lists this clonotype with a few counts. V gene TRBV12-3 or TRBV12-4 combines with J gene TRBJ1-2, with a possible D match to TRBD1 (6 bases). V was pared by 1 base and J by 4 bases, with 13 bases between. This CDR3 has 15 residues. The CDR3 loop reads CASSLGSGHPYGYTF. The CDR3, as DNA: TGTGCCAGCAGTTTAGGGTCGGGACACCCCTATGGCTACACCTTC.

J is TRBJ1-4 and V is TRBV20-1; D is unclear. There are 14 residues in the CDR3. V lost 0 bases to trimming and J lost 7 bases, with 12 bases between them. Germline assignment: CDR1 DFQATT and CDR2 SNEGSKA (reference sequence). The CDR3 reads CSARDEGILEKLFF. The CDR3 bases are TGCAGTGCTAGAGATGAGGGCATCCTTGAAAAACTGTTTTTT.

This chain connects TRBV20-1 to TRBJ1-6, with D perhaps matching TRBD1 (5 bases). The CDR3 is made up of 15 amino acids. CDR1 is DFQATT, CDR2 SNEGSKA, per germline (reference sequence). Trimming stripped 3 bases from V and 10 bases from J, with 19 bases between. In DNA form, the CDR3 reads TGCAGTGCTAGTCCTTCCGGTCAGGGAGTATCACCCCTCCACTTT. Its protein product is CSASPSGQGVSPLHF.

This clonotype was counted a few times. At one end, the junction sequence differs from germline, possibly due to a read error. The J gene is TRBJ2-3, the V gene TRBV7-9; unclear D gene. CDR1 and CDR2 from the germline V gene are SEHNR and FQNEAQ (reference sequence). This CDR3 has 10 amino acids. CDR3 protein: CASSLDTQYF. Here the CDR3 DNA reads TGCGCCAGCAGCTTAGATACGCAGTATTTT.

This clonotype occurred a few times. The rearrangement links TRBV6-5 to TRBJ2-2; TRBD2 aligns across 10 bases. Germline V gives CDR1 MNHEY, CDR2 SVGAGI. There are 16 residues in the CDR3. Trimming cost V 3 bases and J 4 bases; bases outside gene matches: 5. In DNA form, the CDR3 reads TGTGCCAGCAGTTATTTAAGCGGGAGGGCCACCGGGGAGCTGTTTTTT. Its translation is CASSYLSGRATGELFF.

This clonotype has a count of ten or more. The chain uses TRBV7-9 and TRBJ2-1; TRBD2 might be the D (5 bases). Trimming cost V 3 bases and J 7 bases, with 25 bases left between them. This CDR3 is built from 18 residues. Germline CDR1 reads SEHNR; CDR2 reads FQNEAQ (reference sequence). In DNA, the CDR3 is TGTGCCAGCAGCTTCCCACGACCCTATTCTGGATCGGGAAATGAGCAGTTCTTC. Its protein product is CASSFPRPYSGSGNEQFF.

The rearrangement uses TRBV20-1 and TRBJ2-1; 12 bases line up with TRBD2. V shed 2 bases, J shed 14 bases, and the junction held 7 bases outside the gene matches. CDR1 is DFQATT and CDR2 is SNEGSKA in the germline V gene (reference sequence). The CDR3 runs to 13 residues. CDR3 in amino acids: CSARLKTSGSEFF. In nucleotides, the CDR3 is TGCAGTGCTAGACTAAAGACTAGCGGGAGTGAGTTCTTC.

The chain joins TRBV10-3 to TRBJ2-1; 7 bases line up with TRBD2. Germline V lookup: CDR1 ENHRY, CDR2 SYGVKD. The V and J ends lost 8 bases and 2 bases, in that order; junction bases with no gene match: 12. The CDR3 covers 16 residues. This chain's CDR3 is CAIGIGAGPPYNEQFF. The CDR3 DNA is TGTGCCATCGGGATCGGAGCGGGACCCCCCTACAATGAGCAGTTCTTC.

This clonotype was observed at least ten times. V usage is TRBV6-2 or TRBV6-3 and J usage is TRBJ2-3; the match to TRBD1 covers 11 bases. CDR1 and CDR2 (germline): MNHEY, SVGEGT. V lost 6 bases, J lost 1 base, and 15 bases stayed unmatched. This CDR3 has 19 residues. The DNA of the CDR3 is TGTGCCAGCAGCGGACCGGGACAGGGGGTGTTCGGAGGCACAGATACGCAGTATTTT. Its translation is CASSGPGQGVFGGTDTQYF.

The J gene is TRBJ2-1, the V gene TRBV20-1; tentatively, D is TRBD2 (5 bases). In germline, CDR1 is DFQATT, CDR2 SNEGSKA (reference sequence). The V and J ends lost 2 bases and 4 bases respectively, with 9 bases between them. CDR3 length: 13 amino acids. The CDR3 loop is CSARWLAYNEQFF. For the CDR3, the DNA is TGCAGTGCTAGATGGCTAGCTTACAATGAGCAGTTCTTC.

This clonotype was counted only a few times. The chain joins TRBV15 to TRBJ2-1, with 11 nucleotides matching TRBD2. V lost 3 bases to trimming and J lost 6 bases; unmatched junction nucleotides: 7. From germline, CDR1 is LNHNV and CDR2 YYDKDF (reference sequence). CDR3 length: 16 amino acids. Here the CDR3 reads CATSRELAGVFNEQFF. The CDR3 coding sequence is TGTGCCACCAGCAGGGAACTAGCGGGAGTCTTCAATGAGCAGTTCTTC.

This clonotype was seen ten or more times. The chain joins TRBV20-1 to TRBJ2-7, with TRBD2 as a possible D gene (6 bases). The CDR3 totals 14 residues. CDR1 and CDR2 from the germline V gene are DFQATT and SNEGSKA (reference sequence). The CDR3 DNA sequence: TGCAGCACCCGCCGGGACTTGCTTCACTACGAGCAGTACTTC. Protein sequence: CSTRRDLLHYEQYF.

V gene TRBV12-3 or TRBV12-4 combines with J gene TRBJ1-2; D is unclear. With 5 bases removed from V and 2 bases from J, the gap between germline ends came to 12 bases. This CDR3 region has 14 residues. DNA for the CDR3: TGTGCCAGCAGTGACCCGGGTAGAAACTATGGCTACACCTTC. This gives the protein CASSDPGRNYGYTF.

This clonotype was counted between two and nine times. The rearrangement joins TRBV15 to TRBJ2-5; no clear D gene. Trimming left V 0 bases short and J 5 bases short, with 16 bases between. The germline V gene encodes CDR1 LNHNV and CDR2 YYDKDF (reference sequence). This CDR3 has 16 amino acids. CDR3 in amino acids: CATSRDPGLGKETQYF. CDR3 DNA: TGTGCCACCAGCAGAGATCCCGGCCTGGGGAAGGAGACCCAGTACTTC.

This clonotype has a count of ten or more. The chain is built from TRBV7-9 and TRBJ2-5; 7 nucleotides line up with TRBD1. The CDR3 has 15 amino acids. The V gene's germline CDR1 is SEHNR and CDR2 FQNEAQ (reference sequence). Trimming took 4 bases from V and 0 from J; bases not matched to a gene: 5. Here the CDR3 reads CASSSGTAHQETQYF. CDR3 nucleotide sequence: TGTGCCAGCAGCTCCGGGACAGCTCACCAAGAGACCCAGTACTTC.